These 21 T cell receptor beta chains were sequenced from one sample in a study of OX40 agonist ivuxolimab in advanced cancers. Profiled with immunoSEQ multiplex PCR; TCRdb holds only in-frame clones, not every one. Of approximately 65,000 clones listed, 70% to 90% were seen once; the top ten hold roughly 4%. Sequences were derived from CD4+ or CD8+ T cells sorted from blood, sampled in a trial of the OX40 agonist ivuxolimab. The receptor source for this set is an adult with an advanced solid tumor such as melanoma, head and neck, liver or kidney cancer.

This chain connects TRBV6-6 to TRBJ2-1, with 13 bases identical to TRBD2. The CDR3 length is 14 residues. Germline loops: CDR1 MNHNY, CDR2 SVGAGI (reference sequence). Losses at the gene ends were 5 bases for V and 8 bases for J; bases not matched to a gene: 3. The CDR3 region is CASSGLAGVYEQFF. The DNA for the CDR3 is TGTGCCAGCAGTGGACTAGCGGGAGTTTATGAGCAGTTCTTC.

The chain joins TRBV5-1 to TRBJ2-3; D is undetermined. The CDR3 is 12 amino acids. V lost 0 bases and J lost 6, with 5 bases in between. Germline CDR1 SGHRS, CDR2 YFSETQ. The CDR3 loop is CASSLVLDTQYF. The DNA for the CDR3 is TGCGCCAGCAGCTTGGTTCTCGATACGCAGTATTTT.

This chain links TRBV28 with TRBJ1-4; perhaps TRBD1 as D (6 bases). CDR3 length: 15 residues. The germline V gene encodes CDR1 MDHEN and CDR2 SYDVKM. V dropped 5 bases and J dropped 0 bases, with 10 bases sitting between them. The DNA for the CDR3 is TGTGCCAGCAGTGCGGACAGTGCAACTAATGAAAAACTGTTTTTT. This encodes CASSADSATNEKLFF.

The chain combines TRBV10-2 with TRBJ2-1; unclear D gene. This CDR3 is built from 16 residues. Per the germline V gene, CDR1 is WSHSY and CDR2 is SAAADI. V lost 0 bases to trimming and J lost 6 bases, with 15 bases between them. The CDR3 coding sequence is TGCGCCAGCAGTGAGTCGCGAAGCATCCAAGGCAATGAGCAGTTCTTC. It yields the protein CASSESRSIQGNEQFF.

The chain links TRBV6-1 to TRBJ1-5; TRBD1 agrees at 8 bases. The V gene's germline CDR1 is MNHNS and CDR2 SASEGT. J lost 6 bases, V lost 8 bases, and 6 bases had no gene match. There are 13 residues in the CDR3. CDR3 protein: CASSDREGQPQHF. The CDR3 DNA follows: TGTGCCAGCTCGGACAGGGAAGGTCAGCCCCAGCATTTT.

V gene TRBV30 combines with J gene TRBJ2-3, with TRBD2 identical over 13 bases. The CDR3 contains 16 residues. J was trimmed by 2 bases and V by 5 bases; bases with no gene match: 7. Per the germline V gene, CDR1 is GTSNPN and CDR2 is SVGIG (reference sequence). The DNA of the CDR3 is TGTGCCTGGGCCCCCGGGACTAGCGGGATCACAGATACGCAGTATTTT. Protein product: CAWAPGTSGITDTQYF.

This chain's CDR3 is CASAKSGRAAWEQYF. CDR3 coding DNA: TGCGCCAGCGCTAAAAGCGGGAGGGCCGCGTGGGAGCAGTACTTC. The V call is TRBV4-3, the J call TRBJ2-7; 10 bases align to TRBD2. Germline V CDR1 and CDR2: LGHNA, YSLEER. The junction had 14 bases not matched to a gene; V was cut back by 8 bases and J by 7 bases. The CDR3 extends over 15 amino acids.

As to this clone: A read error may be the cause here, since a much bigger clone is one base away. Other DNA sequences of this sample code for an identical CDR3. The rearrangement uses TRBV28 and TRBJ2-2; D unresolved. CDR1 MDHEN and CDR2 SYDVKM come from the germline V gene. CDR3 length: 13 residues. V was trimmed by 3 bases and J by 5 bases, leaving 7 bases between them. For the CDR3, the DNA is TGTGCCAGCAGTTTTCGTGGGACCGGGGAGCTGTTTTTT. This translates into CASSFRGTGELFF.

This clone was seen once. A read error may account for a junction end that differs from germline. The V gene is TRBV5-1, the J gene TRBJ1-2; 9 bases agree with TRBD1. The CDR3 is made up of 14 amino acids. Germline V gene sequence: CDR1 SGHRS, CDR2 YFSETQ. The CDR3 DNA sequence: TGTGCCAGCAGCTTTACAGGGGGCTTCGCTGGCTACACCTTC. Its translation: CASSFTGGFAGYTF.

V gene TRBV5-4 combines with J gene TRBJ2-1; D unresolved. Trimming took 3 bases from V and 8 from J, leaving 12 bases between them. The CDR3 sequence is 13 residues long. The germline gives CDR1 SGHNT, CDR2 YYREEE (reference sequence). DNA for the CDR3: TGTGCCAGCAGCTACTTTTTCGGCGATGAGCAGTTCTTC. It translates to CASSYFFGDEQFF.

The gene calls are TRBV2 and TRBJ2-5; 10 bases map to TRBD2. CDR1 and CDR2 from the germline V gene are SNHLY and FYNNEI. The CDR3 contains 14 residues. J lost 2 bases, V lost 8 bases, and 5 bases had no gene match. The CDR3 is CASRKREGQETQYF. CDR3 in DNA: TGTGCCAGCCGGAAGCGGGAGGGTCAAGAGACCCAGTACTTC.

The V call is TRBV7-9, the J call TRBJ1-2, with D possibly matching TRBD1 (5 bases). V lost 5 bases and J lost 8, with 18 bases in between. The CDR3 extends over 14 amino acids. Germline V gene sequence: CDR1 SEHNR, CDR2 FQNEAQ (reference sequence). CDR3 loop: CASSRDQGTSGYTF. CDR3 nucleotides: TGTGCCAGCAGCCGAGACCAGGGTACGAGCGGCTACACCTTC.

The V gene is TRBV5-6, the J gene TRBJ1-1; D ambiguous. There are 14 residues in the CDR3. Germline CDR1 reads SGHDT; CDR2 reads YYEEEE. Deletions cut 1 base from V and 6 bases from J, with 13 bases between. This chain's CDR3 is CASSLRITEPEAFF. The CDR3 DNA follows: TGTGCCAGCAGCTTGCGGATTACTGAACCTGAAGCTTTCTTT.

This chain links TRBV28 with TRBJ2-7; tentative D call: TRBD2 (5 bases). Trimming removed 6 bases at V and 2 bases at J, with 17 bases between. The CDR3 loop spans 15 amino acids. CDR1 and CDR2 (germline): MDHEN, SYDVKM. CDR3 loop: CASRLTSNNAYEQYF. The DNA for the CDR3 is TGTGCCAGCAGGTTAACTAGTAACAACGCCTACGAGCAGTACTTC.

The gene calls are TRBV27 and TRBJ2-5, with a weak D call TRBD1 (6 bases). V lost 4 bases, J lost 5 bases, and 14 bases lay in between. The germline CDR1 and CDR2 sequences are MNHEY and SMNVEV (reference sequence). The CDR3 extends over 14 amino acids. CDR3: CASSSTGLWETQYF. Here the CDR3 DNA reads TGTGCCAGCAGTTCCACAGGGTTATGGGAGACCCAGTACTTC.

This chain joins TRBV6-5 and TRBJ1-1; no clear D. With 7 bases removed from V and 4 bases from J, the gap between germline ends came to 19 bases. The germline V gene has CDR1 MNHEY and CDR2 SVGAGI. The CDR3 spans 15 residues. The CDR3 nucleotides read TGTGCCAGCAAGCCGGGAGAGACCTGGTCCACTGAAGCTTTCTTT. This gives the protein CASKPGETWSTEAFF.

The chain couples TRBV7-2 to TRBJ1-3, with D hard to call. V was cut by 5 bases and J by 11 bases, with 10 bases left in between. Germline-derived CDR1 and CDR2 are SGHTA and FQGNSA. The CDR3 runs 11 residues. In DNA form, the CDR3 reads TGTGCCAGCAGCAACGGACTTCCCATATATTTT. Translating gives CASSNGLPIYF.

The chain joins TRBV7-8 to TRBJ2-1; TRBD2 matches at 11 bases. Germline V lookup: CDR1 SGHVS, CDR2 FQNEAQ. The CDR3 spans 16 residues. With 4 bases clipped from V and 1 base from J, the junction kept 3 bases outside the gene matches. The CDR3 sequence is CASSSWTSGSYNEQFF. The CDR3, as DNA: TGTGCCAGCAGCTCTTGGACTAGCGGGTCCTACAATGAGCAGTTCTTC.

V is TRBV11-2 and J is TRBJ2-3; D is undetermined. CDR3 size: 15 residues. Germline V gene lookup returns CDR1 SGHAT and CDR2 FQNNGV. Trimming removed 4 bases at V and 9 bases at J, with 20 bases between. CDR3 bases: TGTGCCAGCAGCTCTAGTGGGCTATCGATAGAGACGCAGTATTTT. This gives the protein CASSSSGLSIETQYF.

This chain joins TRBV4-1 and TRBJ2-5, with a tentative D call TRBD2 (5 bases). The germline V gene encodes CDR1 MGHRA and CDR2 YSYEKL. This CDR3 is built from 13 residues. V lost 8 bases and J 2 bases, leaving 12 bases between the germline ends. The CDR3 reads CASGRWLQETQYF. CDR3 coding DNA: TGCGCCAGCGGGAGATGGCTTCAAGAGACCCAGTACTTC.

The CDR3 bases are TGTGCCAGTATGAGTGAGCAGAACACTGAAGCTTTCTTT. Translated, it gives CASMSEQNTEAFF. The chain combines TRBV19 with TRBJ1-1; D remains unclear. Trimming pared 7 bases from V and 1 base from J, leaving 10 bases between. This CDR3 has 13 residues. From germline, CDR1 is LNHDA and CDR2 SQIVND (reference sequence).